Shown below are 28 T cell receptor beta chains from a single sample sequenced in a study of spatial heterogeneity in lung cancer. MiXCR, run by TCRdb on the 5' RACE reads, gives a single entry per CDR3 protein. The data contain 30,000 to 40,000 distinct CDR3 sequences, less than 5.5% of them singletons. Time point indicated: sample taken at primary tumor resection. Sequencing of whole RNA from tumor, nontumor lung or frozen PBMC involved no sorting. Sequenced here: PBMCs, sampled at surgery. The receptors come from a female donor with early-stage non-small cell lung cancer.

The chain recombines TRBV5-6 with TRBJ1-1; no firm D call. V lost 0 bases to trimming and J lost 6 bases, with 9 bases between them. Germline CDR1 is SGHDT and CDR2 is YYEEEE. The CDR3 runs 13 residues. The CDR3 DNA reads as TGTGCCAGCAGCTTGGACGGAGACCCTGAAGCTTTCTTT. It specifies CASSLDGDPEAFF.

This clonotype was observed many times. This chain joins TRBV19 and TRBJ2-1; 15 bases fit TRBD2. The CDR3 has 16 residues. The V gene end was trimmed by 5 bases and the J gene end by 7 bases; junction bases not matched to a gene: 6. Germline-derived CDR1 and CDR2 are LNHDA and SQIVND (reference sequence). DNA for the CDR3: TGTGCCAGTAGTCTCGCGGGACTAGCGGGGGGAAATGAGCAGTTCTTC. Translating gives CASSLAGLAGGNEQFF. The full variable domain, in which reference TRBV19 and TRBJ2-1 provide the parts outside the CDR3, is DGGITQSPKYLFRKEGQNVTLSCEQNLNHDAMYWYRQDPGQGLRLIYYSQIVNDFQKGDIAEGYSVSREKKESFPLTVTSAQKNPTAFYLCASSLAGLAGGNEQFFGPGTRLTVL.

This clonotype was recorded at least ten times. The chain combines TRBV9 with TRBJ1-2, with D possibly being TRBD1 (5 bases). The CDR3 extends over 14 amino acids. Trimming took off 3 bases at V and 5 bases at J, with 14 bases between the two ends. Germline CDR1 reads SGDLS; CDR2 reads YYNGEE. The CDR3 protein is CASSALGGDYGYTF. DNA for the CDR3: TGTGCCAGCAGCGCCCTTGGAGGGGATTATGGCTACACCTTC.

This clonotype has at least ten counts. CDR3 sequence: CSAPNLDRADYEQYF. CDR3 bases: TGCAGTGCTCCTAATCTCGACAGGGCGGACTACGAGCAGTACTTC. V and J are TRBV20-1 and TRBJ2-7; TRBD1 matches at 7 bases. Germline V CDR1 and CDR2: DFQATT, SNEGSKA (reference sequence). The V and J ends lost 5 bases and 3 bases, in that order; junction bases with no gene match: 13. The CDR3 is made up of 15 amino acids.

The chain links TRBV7-2 to TRBJ1-2; 9 nucleotides match TRBD1. Germline V gene data show CDR1 as SGHTA and CDR2 as FQGNSA. V trimming: 6 bases; J trimming: 7 bases; junction bases outside the gene matches: 6. The CDR3 covers 13 residues. CDR3 sequence: CASRPGQGPGYTF. DNA for the CDR3: TGTGCCAGCAGGCCTGGACAGGGGCCTGGCTACACCTTC.

The table lists this clonotype with many counts. The J gene is TRBJ2-7, the V gene TRBV28; D not certain. Trimming left V 7 bases short and J 0 bases short, with 7 bases between. The germline CDR1 and CDR2 sequences are MDHEN and SYDVKM. This CDR3 region has 12 residues. The CDR3 loop is CASTGGSYEQYF. As DNA, the CDR3 is TGTGCCAGCACCGGCGGCTCCTACGAGCAGTACTTC.

The chain is built from TRBV7-9 and TRBJ1-4; 9 positions agree with TRBD1. With 2 bases clipped from V and 6 bases from J, the junction kept 1 base outside the gene matches. CDR1 is SEHNR and CDR2 is FQNEAQ in the germline V gene (reference sequence). The CDR3 length is 14 residues. CDR3 coding DNA: TGTGCCAGCAGCTTACGGACAGGGGATGAAAAACTGTTTTTT. The encoded protein is CASSLRTGDEKLFF.

This clonotype was found many times. The rearrangement joins TRBV6-5 to TRBJ2-1; 8 bases agree with TRBD1. CDR1 is MNHEY, CDR2 SVGAGI, per germline. The V gene end was trimmed by 7 bases and the J gene end by 8 bases; junction bases not matched to a gene: 7. The CDR3 is 13 residues long. CDR3 nucleotides: TGTGCCAGCAATGACAGGGGAAGCGATGAGCAGTTCTTC. The encoded protein is CASNDRGSDEQFF.

This clonotype was picked up many times. The chain links TRBV12-3 or TRBV12-4 to TRBJ1-5; D possibly corresponds to TRBD1 (5 bases). This CDR3 is built from 14 residues. The ends were cut back, 6 bases at V and 7 bases at J, with 16 bases in the middle. CDR3 sequence: CASSYTGRHQPQHF. The CDR3 region has the DNA TGTGCCAGCAGCTACACAGGTCGCCACCAGCCCCAGCATTTT.

In this sample, this clonotype turned up many times. The J gene is TRBJ1-5, the V gene TRBV3-1, with 7 nucleotides matching TRBD1. The V gene end was trimmed by 4 bases and the J gene end by 4 bases; junction bases not matched to a gene: 7. This CDR3 spans 15 amino acids. CDR1 is LGHDT and CDR2 is YNNKEL in the germline V gene (reference sequence). The CDR3 coding sequence is TGTGCCAGCAGCCCTCAGGGGGACAGAAATCAGCCCCAGCATTTT. Protein: CASSPQGDRNQPQHF.

This clonotype was counted ten times or more. The J gene is TRBJ2-3, the V gene TRBV7-9; TRBD1 matches at 9 bases. Germline trimming cut 0 bases from V and 0 bases from J; bases unmatched to any gene: 4. This CDR3 contains 17 residues. Looked up from germline, CDR1 is SEHNR and CDR2 is FQNEAQ (reference sequence). The CDR3 DNA sequence: TGTGCCAGCAGCTTAGCGGTAGGACAGGGGAGCACAGATACGCAGTATTTT. It encodes CASSLAVGQGSTDTQYF.

This clonotype was seen a few times. V is TRBV5-4 and J is TRBJ2-3; D perhaps matches TRBD1 (5 bases). V lost 2 bases, J lost 5 bases, and 9 bases lay in between. This CDR3 region has 13 residues. The germline V gene encodes CDR1 SGHNT and CDR2 YYREEE (reference sequence). The CDR3 is CASSFDRGDTQYF. Written as DNA, the CDR3 is TGTGCCAGCAGCTTTGATAGGGGAGATACGCAGTATTTT. Full variable domain (missing parts from reference TRBV5-4 and TRBJ2-3): ETGVTQSPTHLIKTRGQQVTLRCSSQSGHNTVSWYQQALGQGPQFIFQYYREEENGRGNFPPRFSGLQFPNYSSELNVNALELDDSALYLCASSFDRGDTQYFGPGTRLTVL.

Ten or more counts support this clonotype. V and J are TRBV5-1 and TRBJ2-2, with D possibly being TRBD1 (5 bases). The V end lost 4 bases, the J end lost 0 bases, and 13 bases lay between the germline ends. The germline V gene encodes CDR1 SGHRS and CDR2 YFSETQ. CDR3 size: 16 residues. The CDR3 DNA reads as TGCGCCAGCAGCCAATCACCAGGGCCGAACACCGGGGAGCTGTTTTTT. Its protein is CASSQSPGPNTGELFF.

Only a few counts were recorded for this clonotype. V is TRBV7-8 and J is TRBJ2-1; the D gene could be TRBD1 or TRBD2 (5 bases each). The CDR3 consists of 17 residues. V gave up 2 bases and J gave up 3 bases, with 17 bases separating them. Germline lookup yields CDR1 SGHVS and CDR2 FQNEAQ. The CDR3 bases are TGTGCCAGCAGCTTAAAATCTGGGACCCCTCTCTACAATGAGCAGTTCTTC. Translation gives CASSLKSGTPLYNEQFF.

This clonotype was seen repeatedly, ten times or more. V usage is TRBV9 and J usage is TRBJ2-7; perhaps TRBD2 as D (5 bases). The CDR3 has 13 residues. Trimming removed 0 bases from V and 3 bases from J, with 7 bases in between. CDR1 is SGDLS, CDR2 YYNGEE, per germline. The chain's CDR3 is CASSVGEIYEQYF. The CDR3 DNA reads TGTGCCAGCAGCGTAGGGGAGATCTACGAGCAGTACTTC.

This clonotype was detected many times. The chain employs TRBV4-1 and TRBJ2-3; 7 nucleotides align to TRBD2. Germline V gene sequence: CDR1 MGHRA, CDR2 YSYEKL. This CDR3 is 14 amino acids long. V shed 2 bases and J 3 bases; nucleotides not matched to a gene: 2. The CDR3 loop is CASSQLLATDTQYF. The CDR3 nucleotides are TGCGCCAGCAGCCAATTACTAGCGACAGATACGCAGTATTTT.

At least ten counts were recorded for this clonotype. The chain combines TRBV10-3 with TRBJ2-2, with TRBD2 identical over 10 bases. The CDR3 covers 17 residues. Germline CDR1 ENHRY, CDR2 SYGVKD. Trimming took 6 bases from V and 6 from J; bases not matched to a gene: 13. The CDR3 bases are TGTGCCATCAGGCCATCCAGCGGGGGGGCTTCGCCCGGGGAGCTGTTTTTT. It translates to CAIRPSSGGASPGELFF.

This clonotype has only a few counts. This sequence joins TRBV7-2 and TRBJ2-1; D assignment may be TRBD1 or TRBD2 (5 bases each). There are 11 residues in the CDR3. Per the germline V gene, CDR1 is SGHTA and CDR2 is FQGNSA. Between the trimmed V and J ends, which lost 1 base and 12 bases, there was a span of 7 bases. CDR3 in amino acids: CASSLGDPQFF. The DNA of the CDR3 is TGTGCCAGCAGCTTAGGGGACCCGCAGTTCTTC. The full variable domain, rest sourced from reference TRBV7-2 and TRBJ2-1, is GAGVSQSPSNKVTEKGKDVELRCDPISGHTALYWYRQSLGQGLEFLIYFQGNSAPDKSGLPSDRFSAERTGGSVSTLTIQRTQQEDSAVYLCASSLGDPQFFGPGTRLTVL.

This clonotype has a count of ten or more. V usage is TRBV21-1 and J usage is TRBJ1-1. TRBV21-1 is an annotated pseudogene. The CDR3 is 14 residues long. The CDR3 sequence is CASSKGTENTEAFF. The DNA for the CDR3 is TGTGCCAGCAGCAAAGGGACGGAGAACACTGAAGCTTTCTTT.

This clonotype came up many times. The chain recombines TRBV4-1 with TRBJ1-2; D is possibly TRBD1 (6 bases). Germline loops: CDR1 MGHRA, CDR2 YSYEKL. There are 16 residues in the CDR3. Trimming stripped 1 base from V and 4 bases from J, with 16 bases between. CDR3 residues: CASSQGGGRGAYGYTF. Here the CDR3 DNA reads TGCGCCAGCAGCCAAGGCGGAGGCAGGGGAGCCTATGGCTACACCTTC.

This chain uses TRBV4-2 with TRBJ1-3; D is undetermined. The length of the CDR3 is 14 residues. Trimming removed 0 bases at V and 6 bases at J, with 9 bases between. Germline-derived CDR1 and CDR2 are LGHNA and YNFKEQ. CDR3 loop: CASSQEGYLNTIYF. In DNA, the CDR3 is TGTGCCAGCAGCCAAGAGGGGTACTTAAACACCATATATTTT.

This clonotype was counted ten times or more. The V gene is TRBV28, the J gene TRBJ2-6; TRBD1 matches 7 bases. The junction had 10 bases not matched to a gene; V was cut back by 5 bases and J by 0 bases. This CDR3 comprises 18 residues. In germline, CDR1 is MDHEN, CDR2 SYDVKM. CDR3 in DNA: TGTGCCAGCAGTGGGGCAGGGGGTCCCCTCTCTGGGGCCAACGTCCTGACTTTC. This translates into CASSGAGGPLSGANVLTF.

At least ten counts were recorded for this clonotype. The V gene is TRBV28, the J gene TRBJ1-2; D gene unclear. CDR3 length equals 14 residues. Trimming cost V 3 bases and J 4 bases, with 12 bases left between them. From germline, CDR1 is MDHEN and CDR2 SYDVKM. The chain's CDR3 is CASSFPDSFYGYTF. The CDR3 bases are TGTGCCAGCAGTTTTCCCGACTCCTTCTATGGCTACACCTTC.

This clonotype occurred many times. This chain uses TRBV20-1 with TRBJ1-5, with 10 nucleotides matching TRBD1. Germline V gene data show CDR1 as DFQATT and CDR2 as SNEGSKA (reference sequence). The CDR3 consists of 16 residues. V shed 3 bases and J 6 bases; nucleotides not matched to a gene: 11. In nucleotides, the CDR3 is TGCAGTGCTAGTCCCCCCCGGGACAGGGGAGTTCAGCCCCAGCATTTT. Translating it yields CSASPPRDRGVQPQHF.

This chain links TRBV20-1 with TRBJ1-1; 8 bases line up with TRBD1. CDR1 and CDR2 from the germline V gene are DFQATT and SNEGSKA (reference sequence). The CDR3 has 13 residues. The V segment lost 7 bases and the J segment 12 bases; nucleotides outside the gene matches: 16. DNA for the CDR3: TGCAGTGTCGCCGAACCGGGACAGGCTACATCTTTCTTT. As protein: CSVAEPGQATSFF.

This clonotype came up many times. The chain has TRBV24-1 and TRBJ2-2; tentative D call: TRBD2 (7 bases). Germline CDR1 KGHDR, CDR2 SFDVKD. This CDR3 comprises 17 residues. The V end was cut by 2 bases, the J end by 7 bases, with 19 bases between. The chain's CDR3 is CATSDSGGPGRNGELFF. DNA of the CDR3: TGTGCCACCAGTGATTCGGGGGGCCCCGGCAGGAACGGGGAGCTGTTTTTT.

The genes are TRBV20-1 and TRBJ1-2; a possible D gene is TRBD1 (5 bases). Between the trimmed V and J ends, which lost 5 bases and 5 bases, there was a span of 12 bases. The CDR3 runs 12 residues. The germline CDR1 and CDR2 sequences are DFQATT and SNEGSKA (reference sequence). CDR3 sequence: CSAYSGVYGYTF. CDR3 in DNA: TGCAGTGCTTACTCGGGGGTATATGGCTACACCTTC.

This clonotype was seen repeatedly, ten times or more. The rearrangement links TRBV30 to TRBJ1-3; D uncertain. This CDR3 spans 14 amino acids. Germline V CDR1 and CDR2: GTSNPN, SVGIG (reference sequence). Trimming stripped 2 bases from V and 0 bases from J, with 8 bases between. CDR3 residues: CAWSSGVSGNTIYF. DNA of the CDR3: TGTGCCTGGAGTTCCGGAGTCTCTGGAAACACCATATATTTT. Combining the CDR3 with reference TRBV30 and TRBJ1-3 gives the whole variable domain SQTIHQWPATLVQPVGSPLSLECTVEGTSNPNLYWYRQAAGRGLQLLFYSVGIGQISSEVPQNLSASRPQDRQFILSSKKLLLSDSGFYLCAWSSGVSGNTIYFGEGSWLTVV.